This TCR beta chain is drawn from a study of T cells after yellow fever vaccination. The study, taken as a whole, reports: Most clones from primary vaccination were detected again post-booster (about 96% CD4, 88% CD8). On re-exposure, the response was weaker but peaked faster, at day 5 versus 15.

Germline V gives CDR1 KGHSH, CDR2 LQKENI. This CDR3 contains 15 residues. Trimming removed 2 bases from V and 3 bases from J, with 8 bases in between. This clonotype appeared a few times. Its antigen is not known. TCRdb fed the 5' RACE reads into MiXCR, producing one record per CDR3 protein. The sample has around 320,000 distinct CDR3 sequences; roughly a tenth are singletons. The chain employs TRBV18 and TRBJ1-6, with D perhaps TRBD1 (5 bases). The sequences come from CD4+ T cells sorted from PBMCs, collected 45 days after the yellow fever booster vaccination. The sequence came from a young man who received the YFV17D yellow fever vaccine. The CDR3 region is CASSPRDGYNSPLHF. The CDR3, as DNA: TGTGCCAGCTCACCAAGGGACGGCTATAATTCACCCCTCCACTTT.